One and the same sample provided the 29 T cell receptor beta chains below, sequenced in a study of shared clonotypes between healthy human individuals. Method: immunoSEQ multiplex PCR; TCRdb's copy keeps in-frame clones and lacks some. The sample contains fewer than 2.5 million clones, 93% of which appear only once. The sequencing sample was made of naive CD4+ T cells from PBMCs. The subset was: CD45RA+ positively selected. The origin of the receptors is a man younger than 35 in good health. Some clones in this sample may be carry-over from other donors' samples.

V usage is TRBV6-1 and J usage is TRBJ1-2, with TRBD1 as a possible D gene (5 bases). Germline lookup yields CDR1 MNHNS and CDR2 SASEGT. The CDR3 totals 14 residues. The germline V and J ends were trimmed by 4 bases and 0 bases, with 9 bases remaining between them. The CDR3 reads CASSAGLSNYGYTF. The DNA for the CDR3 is TGTGCCAGCAGTGCGGGACTTTCTAACTATGGCTACACCTTC.

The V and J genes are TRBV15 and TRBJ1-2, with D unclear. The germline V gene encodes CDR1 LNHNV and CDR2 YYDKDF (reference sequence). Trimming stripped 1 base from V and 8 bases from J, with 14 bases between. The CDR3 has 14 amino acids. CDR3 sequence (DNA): TGTGCCACCAGCAGAGTAAGGCTTTCTGGGGGCTACACCTTC. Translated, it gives CATSRVRLSGGYTF.

DNA for the CDR3: TGTGCCAGCAGCTTAGTTGTGGGTGCAGATACGCAGTATTTT. Translated: CASSLVVGADTQYF. This chain connects TRBV7-9 to TRBJ2-3; D is unclear. The V end lost 1 base, the J end lost 4 bases, and 9 bases lay between the germline ends. This CDR3 comprises 14 residues. Germline values: CDR1 SEHNR, CDR2 FQNEAQ (reference sequence).

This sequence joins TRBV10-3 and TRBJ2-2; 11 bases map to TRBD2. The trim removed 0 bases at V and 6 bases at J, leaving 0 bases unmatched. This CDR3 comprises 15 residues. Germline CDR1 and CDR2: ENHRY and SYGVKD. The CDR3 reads CAISESSGRAGELFF. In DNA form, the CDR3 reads TGTGCCATCAGTGAGTCTAGCGGGAGGGCCGGGGAGCTGTTTTTT.

The CDR3 protein is CASSHPGQGRAGNTIYF. CDR3 bases: TGTGCCAGCAGCCACCCGGGACAGGGACGAGCTGGAAACACCATATATTTT. The chain employs TRBV9 and TRBJ1-3; 9 nucleotides match TRBD1. V gave up 4 bases and J gave up 2 bases; unmatched junction bases: 10. The CDR3 extends over 17 amino acids. The V gene's germline CDR1 is SGDLS and CDR2 YYNGEE.

The CDR3 bases are TGCGCCAGCAGCCAAGTCCTAGCGGGAGTGGTAGAGACCCAGTACTTC. It is translated as CASSQVLAGVVETQYF. The chain combines TRBV4-1 with TRBJ2-5; TRBD2 agrees at 10 bases. The CDR3 has 16 amino acids. V lost 1 base, J lost 4 bases, and 6 bases stayed unmatched. The germline V gene encodes CDR1 MGHRA and CDR2 YSYEKL.

The CDR3 DNA reads as TGTGCCAGCAGAGGAGCGGGAGATACCAATGAGCAGTTCTTC. This codes for CASRGAGDTNEQFF. The gene calls are TRBV25-1 and TRBJ2-1, with 8 bases fitting TRBD2. The CDR3 extends over 14 amino acids. The germline V gene has CDR1 MGHDK and CDR2 SYGVNS. V trimming: 6 bases; J trimming: 6 bases; junction bases outside the gene matches: 7.

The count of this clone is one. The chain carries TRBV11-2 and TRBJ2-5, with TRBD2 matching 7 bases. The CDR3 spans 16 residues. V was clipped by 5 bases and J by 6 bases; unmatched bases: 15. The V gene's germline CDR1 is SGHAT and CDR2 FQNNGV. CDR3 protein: CASSPVGLGEWKTQYF. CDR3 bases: TGTGCCAGCAGCCCGGTTGGACTAGGCGAATGGAAGACCCAGTACTTC.

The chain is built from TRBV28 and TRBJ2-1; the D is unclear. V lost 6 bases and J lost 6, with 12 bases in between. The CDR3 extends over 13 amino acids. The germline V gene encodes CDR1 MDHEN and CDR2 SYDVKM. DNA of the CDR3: TGTGCCAGCAGCCCCCCCCGGCGCAATGAGCAGTTCTTC. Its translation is CASSPPRRNEQFF.

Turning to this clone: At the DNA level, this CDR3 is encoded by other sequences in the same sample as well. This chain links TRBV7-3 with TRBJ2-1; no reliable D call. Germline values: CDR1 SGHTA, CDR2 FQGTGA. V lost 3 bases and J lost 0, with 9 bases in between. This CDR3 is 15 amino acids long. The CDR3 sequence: CASSFSGSSYNEQFF. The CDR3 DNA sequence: TGTGCCAGCAGCTTTTCCGGCAGCTCCTACAATGAGCAGTTCTTC. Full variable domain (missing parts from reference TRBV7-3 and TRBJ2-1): GAGVSQTPSNKVTEKGKYVELRCDPISGHTALYWYRQSLGQGPEFLIYFQGTGAADDSGLPNDRFFAVRPEGSVSTLKIQRTERGDSAVYLCASSFSGSSYNEQFFGPGTRLTVL.

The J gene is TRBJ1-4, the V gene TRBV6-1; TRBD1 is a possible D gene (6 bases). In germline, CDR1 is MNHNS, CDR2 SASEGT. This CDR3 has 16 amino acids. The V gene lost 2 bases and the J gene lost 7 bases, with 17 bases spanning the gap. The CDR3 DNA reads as TGTGCCAGCAGTGAACTCCCGGGGGGCGCGGGTGAAAAACTGTTTTTT. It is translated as CASSELPGGAGEKLFF.

CDR3 region: CASSDRGEQYF. As DNA, the CDR3 is TGTGCCAGCAGCGACCGGGGCGAGCAGTACTTC. The V and J genes are TRBV11-3 and TRBJ2-7; tentative D call: TRBD2 (5 bases). This CDR3 is 11 amino acids long. In germline, CDR1 is SGHNT, CDR2 YENEEA. V was cut by 5 bases and J by 6 bases, with 8 bases left in between. The whole variable domain, filled in from reference TRBV11-3 and TRBJ2-7, reads EAGVVQSPRYKIIEKKQPVAFWCNPISGHNTLYWYLQNLGQGPELLIRYENEEAVDDSQLPKDRFSAERLKGVDSTLKIQPAELGDSAVYLCASSDRGEQYFGPGTRLTVT.

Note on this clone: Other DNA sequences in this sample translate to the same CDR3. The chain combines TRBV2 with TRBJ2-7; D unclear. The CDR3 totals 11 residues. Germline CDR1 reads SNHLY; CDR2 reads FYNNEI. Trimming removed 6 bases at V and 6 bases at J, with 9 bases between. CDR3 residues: CASRGAGEQYF. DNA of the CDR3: TGTGCCAGCAGAGGAGCTGGCGAGCAGTACTTC.

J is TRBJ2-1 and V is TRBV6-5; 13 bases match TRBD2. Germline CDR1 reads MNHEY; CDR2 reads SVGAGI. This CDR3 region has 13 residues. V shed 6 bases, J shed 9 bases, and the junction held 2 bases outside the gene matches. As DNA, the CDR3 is TGTGCCAGCAGGACTAGCGGGAGGCCTGAGCAGTTCTTC. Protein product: CASRTSGRPEQFF.

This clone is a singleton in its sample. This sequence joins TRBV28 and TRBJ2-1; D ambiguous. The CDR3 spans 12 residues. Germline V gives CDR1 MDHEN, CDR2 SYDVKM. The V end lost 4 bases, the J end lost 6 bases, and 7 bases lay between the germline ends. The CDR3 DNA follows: TGTGCCAGCAGTTCACCGTCCAATGAGCAGTTCTTC. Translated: CASSSPSNEQFF.

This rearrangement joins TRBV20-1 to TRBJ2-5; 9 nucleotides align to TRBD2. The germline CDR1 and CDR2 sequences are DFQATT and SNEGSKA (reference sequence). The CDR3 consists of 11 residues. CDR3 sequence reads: CRASGRQTQYF. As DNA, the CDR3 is TGCAGGGCAAGCGGGAGGCAGACCCAGTACTTC.

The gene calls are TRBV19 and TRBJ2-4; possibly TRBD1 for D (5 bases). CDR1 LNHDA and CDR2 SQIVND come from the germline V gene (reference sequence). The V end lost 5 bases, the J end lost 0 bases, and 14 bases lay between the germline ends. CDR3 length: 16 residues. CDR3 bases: TGTGCCAGTAGTGGGGTGGGCAGGGAAGCCAAAAACATTCAGTACTTC. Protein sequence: CASSGVGREAKNIQYF.

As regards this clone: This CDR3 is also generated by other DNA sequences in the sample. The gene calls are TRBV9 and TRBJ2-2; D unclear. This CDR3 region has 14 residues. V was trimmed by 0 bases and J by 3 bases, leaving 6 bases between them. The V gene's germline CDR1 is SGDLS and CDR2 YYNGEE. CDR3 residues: CASSVATYTGELFF. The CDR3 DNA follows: TGTGCCAGCAGCGTAGCTACGTACACCGGGGAGCTGTTTTTT.

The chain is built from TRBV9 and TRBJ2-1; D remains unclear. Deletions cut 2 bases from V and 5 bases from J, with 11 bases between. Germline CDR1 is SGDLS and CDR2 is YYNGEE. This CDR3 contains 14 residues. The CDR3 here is CASSVNGPHNEQFF. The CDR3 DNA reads TGTGCCAGCAGCGTCAACGGACCTCACAATGAGCAGTTCTTC.

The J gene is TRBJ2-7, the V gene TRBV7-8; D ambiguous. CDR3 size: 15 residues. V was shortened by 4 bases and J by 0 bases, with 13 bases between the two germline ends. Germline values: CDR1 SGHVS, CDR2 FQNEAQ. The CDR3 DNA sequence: TGTGCCAGCAGCTCCAAGCAGCGTCACTCCTACGAGCAGTACTTC. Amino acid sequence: CASSSKQRHSYEQYF.

CDR3 nucleotides: TGTGCCAGCAGCCCAATCCCCTCTCCCCAGGGGAATACGCAGTATTTT. Protein: CASSPIPSPQGNTQYF. The chain is built from TRBV7-2 and TRBJ2-3; D might be TRBD1 (6 bases). This CDR3 is built from 16 residues. CDR1 SGHTA and CDR2 FQGNSA come from the germline V gene. V was pared by 5 bases and J by 7 bases, with 22 bases between.

The CDR3 DNA is TGCGCCAGCAGCCAAGATATGGGTGGCTACGAGCAGTACTTC. Translation gives CASSQDMGGYEQYF. The chain links TRBV4-1 to TRBJ2-7; D is ambiguous. Germline loops: CDR1 MGHRA, CDR2 YSYEKL. The CDR3 is 14 amino acids. V was cut by 0 bases and J by 3 bases, with 9 bases left in between.

In DNA form, the CDR3 reads TGTGCCAGCAGCCTAAGCGTGGCGGAGACCCAGTACTTC. Translation: CASSLSVAETQYF. The V gene is TRBV11-2, the J gene TRBJ2-5; D is undetermined. CDR1 is SGHAT, CDR2 FQNNGV, per germline. V shed 5 bases and J shed 5 bases, with 12 bases lying between them. The CDR3 consists of 13 residues.

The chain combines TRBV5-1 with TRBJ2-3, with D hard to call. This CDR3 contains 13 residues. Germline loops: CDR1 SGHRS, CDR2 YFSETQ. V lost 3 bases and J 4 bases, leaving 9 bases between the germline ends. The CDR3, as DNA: TGCGCCAGCAGCTCGGTCACGGCAGATACGCAGTATTTT. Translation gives CASSSVTADTQYF.

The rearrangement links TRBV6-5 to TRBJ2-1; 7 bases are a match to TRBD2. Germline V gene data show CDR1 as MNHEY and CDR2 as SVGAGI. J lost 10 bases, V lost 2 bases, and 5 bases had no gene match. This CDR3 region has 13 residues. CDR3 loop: CASSYSGTQEQFF. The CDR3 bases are TGTGCCAGCAGTTACAGCGGGACTCAAGAGCAGTTCTTC.

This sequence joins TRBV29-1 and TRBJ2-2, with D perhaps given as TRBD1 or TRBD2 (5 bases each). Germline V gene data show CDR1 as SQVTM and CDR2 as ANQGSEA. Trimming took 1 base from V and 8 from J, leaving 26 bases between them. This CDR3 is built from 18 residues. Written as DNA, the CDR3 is TGCAGCGTTGAAGGGGGGTTTTTCCGGATAACAGGTTTAGGGGAGCTGTTTTTT. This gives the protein CSVEGGFFRITGLGELFF.

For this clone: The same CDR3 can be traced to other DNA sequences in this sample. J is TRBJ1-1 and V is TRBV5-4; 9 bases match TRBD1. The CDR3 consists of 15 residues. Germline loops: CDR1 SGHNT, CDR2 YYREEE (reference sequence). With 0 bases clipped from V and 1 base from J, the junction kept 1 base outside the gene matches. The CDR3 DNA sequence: TGTGCCAGCAGCTTGGACAGGGGGCGGAACACTGAAGCTTTCTTT. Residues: CASSLDRGRNTEAFF. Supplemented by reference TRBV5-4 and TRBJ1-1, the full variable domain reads ETGVTQSPTHLIKTRGQQVTLRCSSQSGHNTVSWYQQALGQGPQFIFQYYREEENGRGNFPPRFSGLQFPNYSSELNVNALELDDSALYLCASSLDRGRNTEAFFGQGTRLTVV.

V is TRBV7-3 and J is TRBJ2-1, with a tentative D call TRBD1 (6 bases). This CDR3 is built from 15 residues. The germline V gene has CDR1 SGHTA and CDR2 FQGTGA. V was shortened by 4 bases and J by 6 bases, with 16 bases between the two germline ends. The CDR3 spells CASSSQGSLVNEQFF. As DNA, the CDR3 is TGTGCCAGCAGCTCCCAGGGGAGTTTGGTCAATGAGCAGTTCTTC.

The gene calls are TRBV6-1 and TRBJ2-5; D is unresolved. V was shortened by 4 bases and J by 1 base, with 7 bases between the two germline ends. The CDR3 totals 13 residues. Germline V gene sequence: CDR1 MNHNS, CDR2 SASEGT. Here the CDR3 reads CASSARVQETQYF. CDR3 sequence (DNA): TGTGCCAGCAGTGCCCGGGTCCAAGAGACCCAGTACTTC.